This is a list of T cell receptor beta chains from one sample in a study of CD8 T cells in ankylosing spondylitis. TCRdb recomputed calls from the 5' RACE reads with MiXCR, one row per CDR3 protein. The sample carries 150,000 or so distinct CDR3 sequences, roughly 34% recorded once. Sequenced: synovial fluid, either unsorted or a sorted T cell fraction (not recorded which). These receptors all come from a male donor with ankylosing spondylitis. Both conserved end residues are part of each CDR3. The order of the fields is D gene, V gene, clone size, J gene, CDR3 length, CDR3 DNA, CDR3 protein. The D gene is left open where the match is weak. Expanded clones are given a class, and other clones once, few, many or no size at all.

>-|TRBV30|few|TRBJ2-1|11
TGTGCCTGGAGTGTACAGAGTGAGCAGTTCTTC
CAWSVQSEQFF
>-|TRBV28|many|TRBJ2-7|10
TGTGCCAGCACGACCCACGAGCAGTACTTC
CASTTHEQYF
>TRBD2|TRBV6-5|few|TRBJ2-3|16
TGTGCCAGCAGGTCTCGGGGGGGCGTTAGCACAGATACGCAGTATTTT
CASRSRGGVSTDTQYF
>-|TRBV2|few|TRBJ1-2|14
TGTGCCAGCAGTTTTACCCTTGCTAACTATGGCTACACCTTC
CASSFTLANYGYTF
>TRBD2|TRBV5-1|-|TRBJ2-5|16
TGCGCCAGCAGCTTAGTTGCGCGGGAGGGCCACGAGACCCAGTACTTC
CASSLVAREGHETQYF
>-|TRBV6-1|-|TRBJ2-1|14
TGTGCCAGCAGCCTTCCCGGGACAAAACGCCAGCAGTTCTTC
CASSLPGTKRQQFF
>TRBD1|TRBV20-1|few|TRBJ2-5|15
TGCAGTGCTAGTGGCGACAGGGAATCGTTGGAGACCCAGTACTTC
CSASGDRESLETQYF
>-|TRBV5-4|-|TRBJ2-2|16
TGTGCCAGCAGCTCTCGCGGGGGCCTAAACACCGGGGAGCTGTTTTTT
CASSSRGGLNTGELFF
>TRBD2|TRBV5-1|many|TRBJ2-2|16
TGCGCCAGCACCGCTTTGGCGGGAGTAGGGACCGGGGAGCTGTTTTTT
CASTALAGVGTGELFF
>TRBD1|TRBV5-1|few|TRBJ2-5|15
TGCGCCAGCAGCTTCGACAGGGTGAACCAAGAGACCCAGTACTTC
CASSFDRVNQETQYF
>-|TRBV29-1|few|TRBJ2-2|15
TGCAGCGTTGAAGACCCGCGGGGGAACACCGGGGAGCTGTTTTTT
CSVEDPRGNTGELFF
>-|TRBV4-2|-|TRBJ2-5|15
TGTGCCAGCAGCCAAGAAGGGCAGTCCCAAGAGACCCAGTACTTC
CASSQEGQSQETQYF
>-|TRBV27|-|TRBJ1-2|13
TGTGCCAGCAGTTTTACAGGGCCGCCCGGGGACACCTTC
CASSFTGPPGDTF
>-|TRBV5-6|-|TRBJ2-7|14
TGTGCCAGCAGCTTGGCCTTGGCGTACTACGAGCAGTACTTC
CASSLALAYYEQYF
>-|TRBV24-1|many|TRBJ2-2|13
TGTGCCACCAGCCTAGCGAACACCGGGGAGCTGTTTTTT
CATSLANTGELFF
>-|TRBV18|-|TRBJ2-3|16
TGTGCCAGCTCATCACCGGGACAAGCCATCACAGATACGCAGTATTTT
CASSSPGQAITDTQYF
>-|TRBV29-1|-|TRBJ1-2|14
TGCAGCGCGACACTGACGACGGATTTCTATGGCTACACCTTC
CSATLTTDFYGYTF
>-|TRBV11-3|-|TRBJ2-7|13
TGTGCCAGCAGCCCCGGGACCACGGGAGAGCAGTACTTC
CASSPGTTGEQYF
>TRBD1|TRBV20-1|many|TRBJ1-6|15
TGCAGTGCTAGAGATAGTAGCAGGGGGGATTCACCCCTCCACTTT
CSARDSSRGDSPLHF
>TRBD2|TRBV7-2|few|TRBJ2-1|15
TGTGCCAGCAGCGTGACTAGCGGATCGTACAATGAGCAGTTCTTC
CASSVTSGSYNEQFF
>TRBD1|TRBV12-3/TRBV12-4|-|TRBJ1-4|15
TGTGCCAGCAGTTCTTCAGACAGGGTGGTGAGAAAACTGTTTTTT
CASSSSDRVVRKLFF
>TRBD2|TRBV20-1|few|TRBJ2-5|14
TGCAGTGCTGGAATAGCGGGGGGACAAGAGACCCAGTACTTC
CSAGIAGGQETQYF
>-|TRBV20-1|few|TRBJ1-2|14
TGCAGTGCTAGAGATCATGGAGGGGGCTATGGCTACACCTTC
CSARDHGGGYGYTF
>-|TRBV20-1|few|TRBJ2-3|12
TGCAGTGCTAGAGATTCCGGGGATACGCAGTATTTT
CSARDSGDTQYF
>TRBD1|TRBV28|-|TRBJ1-5|14
TGTGCCAGCAGTCCCGCGGACAGGGCCCAGCCCCAGCATTTT
CASSPADRAQPQHF
>TRBD1|TRBV20-1|-|TRBJ1-1|13
TGCAGTGCTCCCGGGACAGGGGGTCGTGAAGCTTTCTTT
CSAPGTGGREAFF
>TRBD1|TRBV5-1|-|TRBJ2-2|16
TGCGCCAGCAGCTTAGGTAGGACAGGAGTCACCGGGGAGCTGTTTTTT
CASSLGRTGVTGELFF
>TRBD2|TRBV6-1|-|TRBJ2-1|15
TGTGCCAGCAGGAAGAGGACTAGCAGCCACAATGAGCAGTTCTTC
CASRKRTSSHNEQFF
>-|TRBV30|many|TRBJ1-1|15
TGTGCCTGGAGACCTACAGGGTTCCTGAACACTGAAGCTTTCTTT
CAWRPTGFLNTEAFF
>-|TRBV20-1|few|TRBJ2-1|15
TGCAGTGCTAGAGACCTGACAGTCTCCTACAATGAGCAGTTCTTC
CSARDLTVSYNEQFF
>TRBD2|TRBV25-1|-|TRBJ2-1|11
TGTGCCACCGGAGCGGGAGATGAGCAGTTCTTC
CATGAGDEQFF
>-|TRBV7-9|-|TRBJ1-2|13
TGTGCCAGCAGCTTATCCAGGGCCTATGGCTACACCTTC
CASSLSRAYGYTF
>TRBD1|TRBV2|-|TRBJ2-6|17
TGTGCCACCTCGGGACAGGGGGGATTCTCTGGGGCCAACGTCCTGACTTTC
CATSGQGGFSGANVLTF
>-|TRBV20-1|-|TRBJ2-1|14
TGCAGTGCTCTGGGGAGCGAGGGTTACAATGAGCAGTTCTTC
CSALGSEGYNEQFF
>TRBD1|TRBV29-1|few|TRBJ1-2|16
TGCAGCGTTGAGCCAACAGGGGGACAGGGGGCGCCGGGCTACACCTTC
CSVEPTGGQGAPGYTF
>-|TRBV19|-|TRBJ1-4|17
TGTGCCAGTACCGACGGGGGGGCCTCTGCAACTAATGAAAAACTGTTTTTT
CASTDGGASATNEKLFF
>-|TRBV5-6|few|TRBJ2-3|15
TGTGCCAGCAGCTGGCCCGGACTCCACACAGATACGCAGTATTTT
CASSWPGLHTDTQYF
>-|TRBV5-6|-|TRBJ1-3|16
TGTGCCAGCAGCCCCAAAGGGGTAGGGGCTGGAAACACCATATATTTT
CASSPKGVGAGNTIYF
>-|TRBV3-1|few|TRBJ2-1|13
TGTGCCAGCAGCCTAACGGGGATTACTGAGCAGTTCTTC
CASSLTGITEQFF
>-|TRBV29-1|-|TRBJ2-3|15
TGCAGCGTCCTTGGGGGGTTAGTGAGCACAGATACGCAGTATTTT
CSVLGGLVSTDTQYF
>-|TRBV24-1|-|TRBJ2-3|13
TGTGCCACCAGTGACCACTACACAGATACGCAGTATTTT
CATSDHYTDTQYF
>-|TRBV4-1|-|TRBJ2-7|16
TGCGCCAGCAGCCAAGAATTAGGACTACGGTGGGTAAAGCAGTACTTC
CASSQELGLRWVKQYF
>-|TRBV12-3/TRBV12-4|-|TRBJ2-7|14
TGTGCCAGCAGTTTAGGGCTCCTGGTGTACGAGCAGTACTTC
CASSLGLLVYEQYF
>TRBD1|TRBV28|-|TRBJ1-2|13
TGTGCCAGCAGCCCAGCGACAGGGGGTGGCTACACCTTC
CASSPATGGGYTF
>-|TRBV12-3/TRBV12-4|-|TRBJ1-2|13
TGTGCCAGCAGTTTGCTCAGTAACTATGGCTACACCTTC
CASSLLSNYGYTF
>-|TRBV5-1|many|TRBJ1-5|15
TGCGCCAGCCGCCTCGAGACAGGAGCGAATCAGCCCCAGCATTTT
CASRLETGANQPQHF
>TRBD2|TRBV19|-|TRBJ2-2|15
TGTGCCAGTAGTATAGATGCGGGAGCAACCGGGGAGCTGTTTTTT
CASSIDAGATGELFF
>-|TRBV5-6|few|TRBJ2-3|11
TGTGCCAGCAGCTCCCGGGCCACGCAGTATTTT
CASSSRATQYF
>TRBD2|TRBV7-8|-|TRBJ2-3|16
TGTGCCAGCAGCTTCCGGGTAGCGGGGAGCACAGATACGCAGTATTTT
CASSFRVAGSTDTQYF
>-|TRBV5-1|many|TRBJ2-2|18
TGCGCCAGCAGCTTGGACCCCGTGGGTCGTGCCCCCACCGGGGAGCTGTTTTTT
CASSLDPVGRAPTGELFF
>-|TRBV10-3|many|TRBJ2-2|13
TGTGCCATCAGTGAGTCGACCGCCGGGGAGCTGTTTTTT
CAISESTAGELFF
>-|TRBV18|-|TRBJ2-7|17
TGTGCCAGCTCACCGCAAGCTGGAAGATTTGTTGCGTACGAGCAGTACTTC
CASSPQAGRFVAYEQYF
>-|TRBV6-2/TRBV6-3|-|TRBJ2-5|12
TGTGCCAGCAGTTACTCAGGAGGGCCCCAGTACTTC
CASSYSGGPQYF
>-|TRBV18|-|TRBJ2-1|13
TGTGCCAGCTCACCACCGTCGGTCAATGAGCAGTTCTTC
CASSPPSVNEQFF
>TRBD1|TRBV6-1|-|TRBJ1-1|16
TGTGCCAGCAGTCCCCGGGACAGGGTGGCGAACACTGAAGCTTTCTTT
CASSPRDRVANTEAFF
>-|TRBV5-1|few|TRBJ2-7|15
TGCGCCAGCAGACCCGACAACAGCCCCTCGTACGAGCAGTACTTC
CASRPDNSPSYEQYF
>TRBD2|TRBV7-8|-|TRBJ2-1|16
TGTGCCAGCAGCTCAAGACTAGCGGGATGGGGCAATGAGCAGTTCTTC
CASSSRLAGWGNEQFF